This passage covers 10 T cell receptor beta chains from one sample sequenced in a study of early T cells in non-severe SARS-CoV-2 infection. MiXCR was run by TCRdb on the 5' RACE reads, yielding one entry per CDR3 protein. The sample holds approximately 76,000 distinct CDR3 sequences, roughly 12% seen once. The sample consisted of whole blood. Receptors originate from an adult who was a healthcare worker with PCR-confirmed SARS-CoV-2 infection or an uninfected control (not recorded which).

The chain employs TRBV10-3 and TRBJ2-2; D gene uncertain. Deletions cut 4 bases from V and 6 bases from J, with 3 bases between. Germline values: CDR1 ENHRY, CDR2 SYGVKD. The CDR3 covers 11 residues. Written as DNA, the CDR3 is TGTGCCATCAGTGCTCCCGGGGAGCTGTTTTTT. It encodes CAISAPGELFF.

In its sample, this clonotype was seen a few times. The chain uses TRBV30 and TRBJ2-3; D is uncertain. V lost 4 bases and J lost 6, with 11 bases in between. In germline, CDR1 is GTSNPN, CDR2 SVGIG (reference sequence). There are 12 residues in the CDR3. CDR3 protein: CAWTAPGDTQYF. Written as DNA, the CDR3 is TGTGCCTGGACGGCCCCCGGGGATACGCAGTATTTT.

V and J are TRBV18 and TRBJ1-1; D not resolved. V was cut by 4 bases and J by 0 bases, with 9 bases left in between. The CDR3 is made up of 14 amino acids. CDR1 is KGHSH and CDR2 is LQKENI in the germline V gene. CDR3 DNA sequence: TGTGCCAGCTCACGGGCAGGAATGAACACTGAAGCTTTCTTT. Translation gives CASSRAGMNTEAFF.

V gene TRBV24-1 combines with J gene TRBJ2-1, with TRBD2 matching over 13 bases. The germline CDR1 and CDR2 sequences are KGHDR and SFDVKD. The CDR3 covers 20 residues. V lost 1 base to trimming and J lost 7 bases; unmatched junction nucleotides: 15. The CDR3 region is CATSDFGTSGEPESGNEQFF. CDR3 in DNA: TGTGCCACCAGTGATTTCGGGACTAGCGGGGAACCTGAGTCGGGGAATGAGCAGTTCTTC.

This clonotype has just a few counts. The chain is built from TRBV6-5 and TRBJ2-1; D gene unclear. This CDR3 region has 15 residues. V was cut by 2 bases and J by 0 bases, with 8 bases left in between. The germline V gene has CDR1 MNHEY and CDR2 SVGAGI. CDR3 sequence: CASSYDDPSYNEQFF. The DNA for the CDR3 is TGTGCCAGCAGTTACGACGACCCCTCCTACAATGAGCAGTTCTTC.

The table lists this clonotype with many counts. The chain carries TRBV30 and TRBJ1-1; D unresolved. V was pared by 0 bases and J by 2 bases, with 10 bases between. The CDR3 is made up of 14 amino acids. From germline, CDR1 is GTSNPN and CDR2 SVGIG (reference sequence). DNA for the CDR3: TGTGCCTGGAGTGTATCTGGGGTAAACACTGAAGCTTTCTTT. It specifies CAWSVSGVNTEAFF.

The chain employs TRBV4-1 and TRBJ1-1; D gene ambiguous. The CDR3 sequence is 14 residues long. V dropped 1 base and J dropped 1 base, with 7 bases sitting between them. CDR1 is MGHRA, CDR2 YSYEKL, per germline. The CDR3 bases are TGCGCCAGCAGCCAAGCTACAGAGAACACTGAAGCTTTCTTT. Amino acid sequence: CASSQATENTEAFF.

This clonotype was seen at least ten times. The V and J genes are TRBV7-2 and TRBJ1-5, with D possibly being TRBD1 (5 bases). Germline CDR1 SGHTA, CDR2 FQGNSA. The CDR3 contains 15 residues. Deletions cut 5 bases from V and 4 bases from J, with 15 bases between. As DNA, the CDR3 is TGTGCCAGCAGCCTCCCTCCAAGGGGTAATCAGCCCCAGCATTTT. The encoded protein is CASSLPPRGNQPQHF.

The V call is TRBV4-1, the J call TRBJ2-7, with D possibly matching TRBD2 (6 bases). V gave up 3 bases and J gave up 4 bases, with 16 bases separating them. Germline V CDR1 and CDR2: MGHRA, YSYEKL. The CDR3 covers 15 residues. The CDR3 loop reads CASSQPGLPGYEQYF. The CDR3 DNA is TGCGCCAGCAGCCAGCCGGGACTGCCAGGGTACGAGCAGTACTTC.

This clonotype occurred a few times. This chain joins TRBV7-9 and TRBJ1-6; D is undetermined. Germline CDR1 is SEHNR and CDR2 is FQNEAQ (reference sequence). There are 12 residues in the CDR3. With 3 bases removed from V and 6 bases from J, the gap between germline ends came to 3 bases. The CDR3 nucleotides read TGTGCCAGCAGCTTCCCTAATTCACCCCTCCACTTT. Translation gives CASSFPNSPLHF.